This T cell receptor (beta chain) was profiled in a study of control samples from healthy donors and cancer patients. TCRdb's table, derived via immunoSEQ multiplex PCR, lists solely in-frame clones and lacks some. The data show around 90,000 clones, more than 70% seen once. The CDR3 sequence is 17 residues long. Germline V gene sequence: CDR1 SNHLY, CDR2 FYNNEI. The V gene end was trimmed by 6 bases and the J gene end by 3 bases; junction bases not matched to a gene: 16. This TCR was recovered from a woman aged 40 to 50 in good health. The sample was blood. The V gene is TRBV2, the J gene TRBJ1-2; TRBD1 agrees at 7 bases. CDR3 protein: CASRAIFDREEDYGYTF. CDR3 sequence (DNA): TGTGCCAGCAGGGCTATTTTTGACAGGGAGGAAGACTATGGCTACACCTTC.